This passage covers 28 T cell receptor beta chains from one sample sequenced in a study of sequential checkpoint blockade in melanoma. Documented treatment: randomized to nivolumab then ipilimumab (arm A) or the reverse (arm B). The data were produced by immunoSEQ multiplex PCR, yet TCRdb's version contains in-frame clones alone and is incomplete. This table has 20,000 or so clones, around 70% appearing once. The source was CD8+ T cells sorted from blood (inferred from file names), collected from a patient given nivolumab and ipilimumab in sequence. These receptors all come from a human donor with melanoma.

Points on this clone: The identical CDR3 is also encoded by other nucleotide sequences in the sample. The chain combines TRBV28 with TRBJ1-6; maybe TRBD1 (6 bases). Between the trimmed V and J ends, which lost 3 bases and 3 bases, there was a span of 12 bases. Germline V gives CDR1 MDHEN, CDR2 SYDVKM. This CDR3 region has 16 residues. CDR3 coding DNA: TGTGCCAGCAGTTTGGGGGCCGGATTCTATAATTCACCCCTCCACTTT. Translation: CASSLGAGFYNSPLHF.

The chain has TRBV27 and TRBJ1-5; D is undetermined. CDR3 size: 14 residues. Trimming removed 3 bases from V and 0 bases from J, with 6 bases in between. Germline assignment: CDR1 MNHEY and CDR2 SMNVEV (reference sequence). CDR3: CASSFTNSNQPQHF. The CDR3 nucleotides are TGTGCCAGCAGTTTCACTAATAGCAATCAGCCCCAGCATTTT.

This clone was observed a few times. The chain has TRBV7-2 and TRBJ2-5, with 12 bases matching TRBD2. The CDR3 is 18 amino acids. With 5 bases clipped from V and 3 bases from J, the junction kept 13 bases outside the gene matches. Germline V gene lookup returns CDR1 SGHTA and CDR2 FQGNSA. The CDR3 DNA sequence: TGTGCCAGCAGCCCCCCTGTGTTCGCTAGCGGGGGGGAAGAGACCCAGTACTTC. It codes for CASSPPVFASGGEETQYF.

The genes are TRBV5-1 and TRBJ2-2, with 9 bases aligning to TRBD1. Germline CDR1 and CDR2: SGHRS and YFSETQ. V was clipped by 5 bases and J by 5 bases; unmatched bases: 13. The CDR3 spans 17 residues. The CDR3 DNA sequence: TGCGCCAGCAGTCCGGATGGAGGACAGGGGAAAACCGGGGAGCTGTTTTTT. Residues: CASSPDGGQGKTGELFF.

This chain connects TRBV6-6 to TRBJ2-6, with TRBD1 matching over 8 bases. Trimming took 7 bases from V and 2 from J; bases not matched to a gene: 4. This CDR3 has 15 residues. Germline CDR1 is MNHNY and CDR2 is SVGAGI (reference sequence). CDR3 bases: TGTGCCAGCACCCAGGGGGCTCCTGGGGCCAACGTCCTGACTTTC. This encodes CASTQGAPGANVLTF.

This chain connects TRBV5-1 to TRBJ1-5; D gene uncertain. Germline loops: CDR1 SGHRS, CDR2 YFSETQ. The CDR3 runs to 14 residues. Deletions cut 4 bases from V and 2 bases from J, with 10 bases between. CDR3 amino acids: CASSPGSGNQPQHF. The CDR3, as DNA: TGCGCCAGCAGCCCAGGTTCGGGCAATCAGCCCCAGCATTTT.

The CDR3 DNA sequence: TGTGCCAGCAGCTTAGCGGGGGGGCCGGGTAATACGCAGTATTTT. Residues: CASSLAGGPGNTQYF. The chain combines TRBV7-3 with TRBJ2-3; 9 bases are a match to TRBD2. With 2 bases clipped from V and 7 bases from J, the junction kept 7 bases outside the gene matches. Germline V gene sequence: CDR1 SGHTA, CDR2 FQGTGA. The CDR3 runs 15 residues.

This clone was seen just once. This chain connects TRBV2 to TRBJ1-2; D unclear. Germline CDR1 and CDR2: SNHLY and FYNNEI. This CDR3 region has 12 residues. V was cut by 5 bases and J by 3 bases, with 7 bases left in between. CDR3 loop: CASSFGDYGYTF. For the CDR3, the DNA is TGTGCCAGCAGTTTCGGGGACTATGGCTACACCTTC.

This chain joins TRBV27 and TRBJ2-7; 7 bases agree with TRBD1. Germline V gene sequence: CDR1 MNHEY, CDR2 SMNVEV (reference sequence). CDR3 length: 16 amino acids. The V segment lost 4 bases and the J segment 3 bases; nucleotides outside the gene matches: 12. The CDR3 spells CASSSTSTGEDYEQYV. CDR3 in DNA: TGTGCCAGCAGTTCCACGAGTACAGGGGAAGACTACGAGCAGTACGTC.

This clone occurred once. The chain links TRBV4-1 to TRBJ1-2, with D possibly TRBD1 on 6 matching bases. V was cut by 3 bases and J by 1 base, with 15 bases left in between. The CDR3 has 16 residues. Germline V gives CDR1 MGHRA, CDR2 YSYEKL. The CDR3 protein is CASSHPPTGFNYGYTF. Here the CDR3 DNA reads TGCGCCAGCAGCCACCCCCCGACAGGTTTTAACTATGGCTACACCTTC.

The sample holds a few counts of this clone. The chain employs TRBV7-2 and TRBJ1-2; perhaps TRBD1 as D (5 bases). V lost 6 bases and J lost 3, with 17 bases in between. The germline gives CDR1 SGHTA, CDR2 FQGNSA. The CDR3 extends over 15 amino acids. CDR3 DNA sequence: TGTGCCAGCAGGTTTTCCCCTCAGGGTTACTATGGCTACACCTTC. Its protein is CASRFSPQGYYGYTF.

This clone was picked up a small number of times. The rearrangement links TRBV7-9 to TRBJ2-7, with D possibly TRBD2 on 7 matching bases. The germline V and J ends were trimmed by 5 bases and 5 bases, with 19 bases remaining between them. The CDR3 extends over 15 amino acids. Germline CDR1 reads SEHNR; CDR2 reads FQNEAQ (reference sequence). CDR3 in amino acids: CASSPPRGGQHEQYF. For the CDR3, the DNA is TGTGCCAGCAGCCCCCCAAGGGGGGGGCAACACGAGCAGTACTTC.

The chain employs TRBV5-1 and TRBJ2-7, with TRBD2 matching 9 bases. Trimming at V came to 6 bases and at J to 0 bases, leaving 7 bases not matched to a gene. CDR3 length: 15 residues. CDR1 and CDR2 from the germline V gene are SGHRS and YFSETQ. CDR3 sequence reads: CASNSGGLTSYEQYF. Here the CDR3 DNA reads TGCGCCAGCAACAGCGGGGGGCTTACCTCCTACGAGCAGTACTTC.

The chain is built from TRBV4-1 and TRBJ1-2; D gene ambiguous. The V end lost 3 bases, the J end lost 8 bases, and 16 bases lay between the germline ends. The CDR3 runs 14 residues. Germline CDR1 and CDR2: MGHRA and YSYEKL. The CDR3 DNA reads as TGCGCCAGCAGCCACCCGGAGGCGGGAAAGGGCTACACCTTC. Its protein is CASSHPEAGKGYTF.

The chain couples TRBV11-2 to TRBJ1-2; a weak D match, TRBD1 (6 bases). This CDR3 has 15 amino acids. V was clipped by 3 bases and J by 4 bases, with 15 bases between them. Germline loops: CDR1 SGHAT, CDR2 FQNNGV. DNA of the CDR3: TGTGCCAGCAGCTTGGGGCGAGGGGGAGCCTATGGCTACACCTTC. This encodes CASSLGRGGAYGYTF.

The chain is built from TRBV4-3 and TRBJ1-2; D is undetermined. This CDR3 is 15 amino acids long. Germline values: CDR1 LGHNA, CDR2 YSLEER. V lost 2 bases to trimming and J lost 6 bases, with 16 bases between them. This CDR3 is CASSQTPGTYDGYTF. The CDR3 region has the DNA TGCGCCAGCAGCCAAACCCCAGGTACCTATGATGGCTACACCTTC.

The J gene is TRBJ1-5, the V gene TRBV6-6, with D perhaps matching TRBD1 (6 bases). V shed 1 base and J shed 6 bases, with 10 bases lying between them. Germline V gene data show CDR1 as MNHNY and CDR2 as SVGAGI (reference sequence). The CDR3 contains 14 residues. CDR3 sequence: CASSYWGGGQPQHF. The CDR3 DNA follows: TGTGCCAGCAGTTACTGGGGGGGCGGTCAGCCCCAGCATTTT.

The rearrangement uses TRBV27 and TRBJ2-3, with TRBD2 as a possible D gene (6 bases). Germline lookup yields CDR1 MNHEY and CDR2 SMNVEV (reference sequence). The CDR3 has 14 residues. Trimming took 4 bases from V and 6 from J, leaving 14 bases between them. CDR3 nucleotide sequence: TGTGCCAGCAGTTCAAGACTAGAACGGGATACGCAGTATTTT. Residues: CASSSRLERDTQYF.

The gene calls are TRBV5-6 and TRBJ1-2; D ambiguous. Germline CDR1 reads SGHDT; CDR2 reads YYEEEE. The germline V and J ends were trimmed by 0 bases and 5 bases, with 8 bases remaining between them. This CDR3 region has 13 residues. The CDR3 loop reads CASSLGRLYGYTF. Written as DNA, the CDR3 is TGTGCCAGCAGCTTGGGCAGGTTGTATGGCTACACCTTC.

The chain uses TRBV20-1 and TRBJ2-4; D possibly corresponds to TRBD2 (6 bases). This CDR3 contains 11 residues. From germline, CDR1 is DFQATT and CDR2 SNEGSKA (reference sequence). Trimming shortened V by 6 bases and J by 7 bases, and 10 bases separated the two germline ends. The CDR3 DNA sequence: TGCAGTGCAACGGGACTTAACATTCAGTACTTC. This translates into CSATGLNIQYF.

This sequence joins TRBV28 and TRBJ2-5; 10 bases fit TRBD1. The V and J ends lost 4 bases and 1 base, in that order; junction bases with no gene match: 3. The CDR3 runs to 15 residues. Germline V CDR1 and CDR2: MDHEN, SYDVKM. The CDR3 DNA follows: TGTGCCAGCAGTTGGGACAGGGGCGCCCAAGAGACCCAGTACTTC. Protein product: CASSWDRGAQETQYF.

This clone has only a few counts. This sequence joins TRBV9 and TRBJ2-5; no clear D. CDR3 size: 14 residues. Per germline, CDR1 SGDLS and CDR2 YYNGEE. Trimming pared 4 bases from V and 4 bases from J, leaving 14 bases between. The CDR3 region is CASSTQNAGETQYF. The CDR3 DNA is TGTGCCAGCAGCACCCAGAACGCAGGAGAGACCCAGTACTTC.

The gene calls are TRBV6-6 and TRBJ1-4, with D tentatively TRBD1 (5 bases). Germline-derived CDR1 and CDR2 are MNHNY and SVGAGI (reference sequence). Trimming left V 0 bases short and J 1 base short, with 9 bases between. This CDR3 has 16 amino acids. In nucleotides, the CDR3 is TGTGCCAGCAGTTACTCAGGGAGGGGAACTAATGAAAAACTGTTTTTT. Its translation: CASSYSGRGTNEKLFF.

This CDR3 reads CAGSEGAPYEQYF. CDR3 bases: TGTGCCGGATCAGAGGGGGCCCCCTACGAGCAGTACTTC. V gene TRBV6-1 combines with J gene TRBJ2-7; TRBD1 agrees at 7 bases. This CDR3 contains 13 residues. The germline V gene has CDR1 MNHNS and CDR2 SASEGT. V was clipped by 11 bases and J by 2 bases; unmatched bases: 9.

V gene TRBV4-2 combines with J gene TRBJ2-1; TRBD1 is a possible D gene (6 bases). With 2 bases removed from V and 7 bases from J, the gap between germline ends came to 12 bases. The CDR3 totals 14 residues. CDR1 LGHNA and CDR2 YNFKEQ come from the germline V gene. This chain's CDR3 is CASSQNRGGNEQFF. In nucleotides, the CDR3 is TGTGCCAGCAGCCAAAACAGAGGGGGAAATGAGCAGTTCTTC.

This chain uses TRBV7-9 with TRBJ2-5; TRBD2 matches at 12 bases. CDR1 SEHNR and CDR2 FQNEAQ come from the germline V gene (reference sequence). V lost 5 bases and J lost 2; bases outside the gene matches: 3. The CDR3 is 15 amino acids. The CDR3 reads CASSRTSGGQETQYF. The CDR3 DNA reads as TGTGCCAGCAGCCGAACTAGCGGGGGGCAAGAGACCCAGTACTTC.

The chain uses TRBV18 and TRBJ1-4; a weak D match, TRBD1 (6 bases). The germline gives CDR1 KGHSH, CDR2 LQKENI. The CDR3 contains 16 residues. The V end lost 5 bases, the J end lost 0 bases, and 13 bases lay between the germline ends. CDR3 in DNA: TGTGCCAGCTCAGCTCGGACAGCAGCAACTAATGAAAAACTGTTTTTT. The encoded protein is CASSARTAATNEKLFF.

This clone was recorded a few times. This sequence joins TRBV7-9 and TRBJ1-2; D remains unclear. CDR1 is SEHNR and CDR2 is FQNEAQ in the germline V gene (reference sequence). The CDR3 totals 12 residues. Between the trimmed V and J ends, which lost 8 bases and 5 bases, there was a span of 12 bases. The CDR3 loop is CASGGSLYGYTF. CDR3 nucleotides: TGTGCCAGCGGCGGAAGTCTATATGGCTACACCTTC. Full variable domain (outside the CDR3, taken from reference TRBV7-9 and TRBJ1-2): DTGVSQNPRHKITKRGQNVTFRCDPISEHNRLYWYRQTLGQGPEFLTYFQNEAQLEKSRLLSDRFSAERPKGSFSTLEIQRTEQGDSAMYLCASGGSLYGYTFGSGTRLTVV.